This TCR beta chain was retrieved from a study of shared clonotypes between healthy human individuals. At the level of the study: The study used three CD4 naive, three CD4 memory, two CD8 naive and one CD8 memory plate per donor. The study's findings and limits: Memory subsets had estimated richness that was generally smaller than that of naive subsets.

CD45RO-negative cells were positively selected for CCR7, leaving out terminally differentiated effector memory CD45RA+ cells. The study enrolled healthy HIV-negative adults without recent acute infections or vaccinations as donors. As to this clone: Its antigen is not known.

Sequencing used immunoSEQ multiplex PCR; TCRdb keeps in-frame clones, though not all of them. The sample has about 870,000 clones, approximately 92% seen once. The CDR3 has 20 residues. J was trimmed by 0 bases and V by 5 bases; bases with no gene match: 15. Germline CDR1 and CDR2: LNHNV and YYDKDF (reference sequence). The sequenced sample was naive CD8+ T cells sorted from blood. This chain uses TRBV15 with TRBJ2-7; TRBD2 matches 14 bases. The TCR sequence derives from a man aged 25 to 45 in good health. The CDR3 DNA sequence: TGTGCCACCAGCCGAGGGACTAGCGGGAGCGGCCAATTTAGCTCCTACGAGCAGTACTTC. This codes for CATSRGTSGSGQFSSYEQYF.